The next 2 T cell receptor beta chains were all read from a single sample in a study of molecular identifiers for immune sequencing clone quantification. TCRdb reanalysed the PCR reads using MiXCR and keeps one entry per CDR3 protein. The sample yields 60,000 to 70,000 distinct CDR3 sequences, approximately 18% seen once. The specimen sequenced was naive CD8+ T cells from blood, with Jurkat cell RNA spiked in. Subset indicated: FACS-sorted CD8+CD4-CCR7+CD45RA+ naive T cells. The receptors originated from a human donor in good health. Some libraries in this study had Jurkat cell RNA spiked in.

This clonotype was recorded many times. The chain has TRBV20-1 and TRBJ1-2; TRBD1 matches 8 bases. The CDR3 extends over 16 amino acids. Germline assignment: CDR1 DFQATT and CDR2 SNEGSKA (reference sequence). After removal of 5 bases from V and 4 bases from J, the junction contained 15 bases not matched to a gene. The CDR3 DNA is TGCAGTGCTTTACATACCCGGGACAGGCCCCCCTATGGCTACACCTTC. It yields the protein CSALHTRDRPPYGYTF.

The V and J genes are TRBV6-5 and TRBJ2-5; D is uncertain. The V gene's germline CDR1 is MNHEY and CDR2 SVGAGI. The CDR3 spans 13 residues. Trimming left V 2 bases short and J 9 bases short, with 13 bases between. CDR3 sequence reads: CASSYPSGVPQYF. CDR3 coding DNA: TGTGCCAGCAGTTACCCCTCAGGTGTACCCCAGTACTTC.